The 10 T cell receptor beta chains below all came from one sample that was sequenced in a study of shared clonotypes between healthy human individuals. Data came from immunoSEQ multiplex PCR; TCRdb stores just in-frame clones and leaves some out. In the table there are approximately 2,000,000 clones, just over 90% of which are singletons. In the naive CD8 group, cells lacked CD45RO and were positively selected for CCR7, so terminally differentiated effector memory CD45RA+ cells were left out. Sequenced input: naive CD8+ T cells from PBMCs. These receptors were taken from a man aged 18 to 29 in good health. Some clones in this sample may be carry-over from other donors' samples.

The V gene is TRBV7-6, the J gene TRBJ2-1; no clear D gene. Germline V gene data show CDR1 as SGHVS and CDR2 as FNYEAQ. The V and J ends lost 4 bases and 3 bases respectively, with 7 bases between them. The CDR3 runs to 13 residues. CDR3 loop: CASSSHNYNEQFF. The CDR3 region has the DNA TGTGCCAGCAGCTCGCACAACTACAATGAGCAGTTCTTC. The variable domain in full, with the rest retrieved from reference TRBV7-6 and TRBJ2-1, is GAGVSQSPRYKVTKRGQDVALRCDPISGHVSLYWYRQALGQGPEFLTYFNYEAQQDKSGLPNDRFSAERPEGSISTLTIQRTEQRDSAMYRCASSSHNYNEQFFGPGTRLTVL.

The gene calls are TRBV13 and TRBJ2-5; D ambiguous. V was pared by 7 bases and J by 5 bases, with 14 bases between. Germline CDR1 PRHDT, CDR2 FYEKMQ (reference sequence). The length of the CDR3 is 13 residues. The CDR3 spells CASNPLGGETQYF. The CDR3 DNA is TGTGCCAGCAACCCTTTGGGCGGTGAGACCCAGTACTTC.

Concerning this clone itself: The same CDR3 also results from other DNA sequences found in this sample. J is TRBJ2-7 and V is TRBV5-1; TRBD2 agrees at 7 bases. The CDR3 totals 13 residues. Per germline, CDR1 SGHRS and CDR2 YFSETQ. V dropped 3 bases and J dropped 0; count of bases not matched to a gene: 0. Here the CDR3 DNA reads TGCGCCAGCAGCTGGGGGGGCTCCTACGAGCAGTACTTC. Its translation is CASSWGGSYEQYF. The variable domain in full, with the rest retrieved from reference TRBV5-1 and TRBJ2-7, is KAGVTQTPRYLIKTRGQQVTLSCSPISGHRSVSWYQQTPGQGLQFLFEYFSETQRNKGNFPGRFSGRQFSNSRSEMNVSTLELGDSALYLCASSWGGSYEQYFGPGTRLTVT.

The V and J genes are TRBV9 and TRBJ2-1; D possibly corresponds to TRBD2 (6 bases). Per the germline V gene, CDR1 is SGDLS and CDR2 is YYNGEE. CDR3 length: 15 residues. Trimming stripped 0 bases from V and 10 bases from J, with 17 bases between. The CDR3, as DNA: TGTGCCAGCAGCGTAGTGGGGGGTGGATCTAGAGAGCAGTTCTTC. Protein: CASSVVGGGSREQFF.

This chain joins TRBV10-3 and TRBJ2-3; 11 nucleotides align to TRBD2. The CDR3 is 14 residues long. Per germline, CDR1 ENHRY and CDR2 SYGVKD. The ends lost 10 bases at V and 2 bases at J; junction bases unmatched: 5. The CDR3: CATGLADYTDTQYF. CDR3 in DNA: TGTGCCACGGGACTAGCGGATTACACAGATACGCAGTATTTT.

For this clone: Different DNA sequences within this sample yield the same CDR3. The rearrangement links TRBV4-1 to TRBJ1-2; D is undetermined. Looked up from germline, CDR1 is MGHRA and CDR2 is YSYEKL. The CDR3 has 14 amino acids. Trimming removed 4 bases from V and 2 bases from J, with 11 bases in between. The CDR3 nucleotides read TGCGCCAGCAGCCCCGGGCAAGGGAACTATGGCTACACCTTC. Amino acid sequence: CASSPGQGNYGYTF.

The rearrangement joins TRBV4-1 to TRBJ2-7, with a possible D match to TRBD1 (5 bases). This CDR3 contains 15 residues. Germline-derived CDR1 and CDR2 are MGHRA and YSYEKL. Between the trimmed V and J ends, which lost 4 bases and 2 bases, there was a span of 15 bases. The CDR3 region has the DNA TGCGCCAGCAGCCCCGGACACAAGGCTCCCTACGAGCAGTACTTC. Its protein is CASSPGHKAPYEQYF.

The chain links TRBV7-8 to TRBJ1-1; no definite D call. Per germline, CDR1 SGHVS and CDR2 FQNEAQ. This CDR3 is built from 14 residues. V lost 5 bases and J lost 3, with 13 bases in between. The CDR3 loop reads CASSPDRRDTEAFF. In DNA form, the CDR3 reads TGTGCCAGCAGCCCAGACCGGAGGGACACTGAAGCTTTCTTT.

About this clone itself: Within the sample, other DNA sequences also encode this same CDR3. The chain employs TRBV10-3 and TRBJ2-7; a possible D gene is TRBD1 (6 bases). V was shortened by 0 bases and J by 6 bases, with 6 bases between the two germline ends. CDR3 length equals 12 residues. Germline assignment: CDR1 ENHRY and CDR2 SYGVKD. The DNA for the CDR3 is TGTGCCATCAGTGAGTCGACAGGCGAGCAGTACTTC. Its translation: CAISESTGEQYF.

Concerning this clone itself: The same CDR3 also results from other DNA sequences found in this sample. The chain employs TRBV29-1 and TRBJ2-5; D may be TRBD1 (5 bases). The CDR3 contains 12 residues. The germline V and J ends were trimmed by 1 base and 5 bases, with 8 bases remaining between them. Germline values: CDR1 SQVTM, CDR2 ANQGSEA. The CDR3: CSVEGGQETQYF. CDR3 sequence (DNA): TGCAGCGTTGAAGGGGGCCAGGAGACCCAGTACTTC.